This TCR beta chain was identified in a study of follicular helper T cells after annual influenza vaccination. Time point meaning: 2015-2016 season, pre-vaccination. Sorted blood CD4 subsets were sequenced before and after adults received seasonal inactivated influenza vaccine. This CDR3 comprises 16 residues. Trimming took 6 bases from V and 5 from J; bases not matched to a gene: 7. Germline V gives CDR1 KGHSH, CDR2 LQKENI. TCRdb keeps only in-frame clones here, not all; method: immunoSEQ multiplex PCR. The repertoire holds a few thousand clones, approximately 80% seen once, with about 3.7% in the top ten.

The genes are TRBV18 and TRBJ2-3; 14 bases match TRBD2. The TCR comes from an adult who received the influenza vaccine. Source: CXCR5+ CD38- circulating T follicular helper cells from blood, taken on the day of influenza vaccination. Subset: circulating Tfh, non-naive CD4+CXCR5+PD-1+ (ICOS+CD38+ or ICOS-CD38-). The CDR3: CASSPRTSGGKDTQYF. As DNA, the CDR3 is TGTGCCAGCTCCCCCAGGACTAGCGGGGGGAAAGATACGCAGTATTTT.